This TCR beta chain originates from a study of cytomegalovirus exposure and HLA in healthy donors. The PCR employed 60 Vbeta primers together with 13 Jbeta primers. Using immunoSEQ multiplex PCR, the repertoire was profiled, and TCRdb retains in-frame clones only, with some absent. This sample has 85,000 to 100,000 clones, with about two thirds found just once. This CDR3 is built from 15 residues. The trim removed 6 bases at V and 5 bases at J, leaving 6 bases unmatched. Germline CDR1 MNHEY, CDR2 SVGAGI. Input material: PBMCs. The gene calls are TRBV6-5 and TRBJ2-2; 10 bases fit TRBD1. This receptor was taken from a human donor in good health. The CDR3 region has the DNA TGTGCCAGCAGAGACAGGGGGCGCGTTACCGGGGAGCTGTTTTTT. Its translation: CASRDRGRVTGELFF.